The 12 T cell receptor beta chains listed next were all sequenced from one sample in a study of T cell responses to AZD1222 COVID-19 vaccine. Using immunoSEQ multiplex PCR, the repertoire was profiled, and TCRdb retains in-frame clones only, with some absent. The repertoire holds 150,000 to 200,000 clones, with just over 90% as singletons. Source: peripheral blood, taken 28 days after the second AZD1222 dose. These receptors were collected from an adult who received the AZD1222 COVID-19 vaccine.

The genes are TRBV6-5 and TRBJ2-1; TRBD2 aligns across 12 bases. The CDR3 sequence is 15 residues long. Trimming removed 5 bases from V and 9 bases from J; junction bases left unmatched: 8. The V gene's germline CDR1 is MNHEY and CDR2 SVGAGI. The CDR3 nucleotides read TGTGCCAGCAGTAAACTAGCGGGGGGCCTGGGTGAGCAGTTCTTC. It is translated as CASSKLAGGLGEQFF.

This rearrangement joins TRBV19 to TRBJ2-1; D unresolved. V lost 6 bases and J lost 6, with 6 bases in between. CDR3 length equals 11 residues. In germline, CDR1 is LNHDA, CDR2 SQIVND (reference sequence). CDR3 protein: CASSQSNEQFF. The CDR3, as DNA: TGTGCCAGTAGCCAAAGCAATGAGCAGTTCTTC.

The chain uses TRBV4-1 and TRBJ2-1, with a tentative D call TRBD2 (6 bases). CDR1 is MGHRA, CDR2 YSYEKL, per germline. CDR3 size: 14 residues. Trimming took off 4 bases at V and 0 bases at J, with 7 bases between the two ends. The CDR3 sequence is CASSRGISYNEQFF. In DNA, the CDR3 is TGCGCCAGCAGCCGCGGGATCTCCTACAATGAGCAGTTCTTC.

This clone was found once. The chain carries TRBV7-2 and TRBJ2-5; tentatively, D is TRBD2 (5 bases). The CDR3 consists of 14 residues. Trimming shortened V by 5 bases and J by 1 base, and 11 bases separated the two germline ends. Germline CDR1 SGHTA, CDR2 FQGNSA. The CDR3, as DNA: TGTGCCAGCAGCGGACGACTATTCCAAGAGACCCAGTACTTC. As protein: CASSGRLFQETQYF.

The chain has TRBV5-1 and TRBJ2-5; D is perhaps TRBD1 or TRBD2 (5 bases each). The V end lost 0 bases, the J end lost 2 bases, and 14 bases lay between the germline ends. CDR1 is SGHRS and CDR2 is YFSETQ in the germline V gene. CDR3 length equals 16 residues. CDR3 amino acids: CASSLGWGDSQETQYF. The CDR3 coding sequence is TGCGCCAGCAGCTTGGGCTGGGGAGACAGTCAAGAGACCCAGTACTTC.

The table lists this clone with a count of one. This chain links TRBV7-6 with TRBJ2-1; TRBD2 agrees at 7 bases. The CDR3 covers 17 residues. Germline CDR1 SGHVS, CDR2 FNYEAQ. With V trimmed by 5 bases and J by 0 bases, 10 bases remained unmatched. CDR3 in DNA: TGTGCCAGCAGCCTCAAGAGCGGCGGGAGCTCCTACAATGAGCAGTTCTTC. As protein: CASSLKSGGSSYNEQFF.

Worth noting for this clone: Other DNA sequences of this sample code for an identical CDR3. This chain links TRBV19 with TRBJ1-5, with D hard to call. Germline V CDR1 and CDR2: LNHDA, SQIVND (reference sequence). The V end was cut by 1 base, the J end by 1 base, with 5 bases between. CDR3 length: 14 residues. The CDR3 sequence is CASSIGGSNQPQHF. The CDR3 coding sequence is TGTGCCAGTAGTATAGGGGGAAGCAATCAGCCCCAGCATTTT.

V is TRBV25-1 and J is TRBJ1-1; 7 positions agree with TRBD1. Per the germline V gene, CDR1 is MGHDK and CDR2 is SYGVNS. The CDR3 sequence is 14 residues long. V was clipped by 6 bases and J by 6 bases; unmatched bases: 10. The CDR3: CASSTGQARSEAFF. The DNA of the CDR3 is TGTGCCAGCAGCACCGGACAGGCCCGTTCTGAAGCTTTCTTT.

This clone was counted a single time. Other nucleotide sequences from this sample produce the same CDR3. This chain joins TRBV18 and TRBJ1-5; D remains unclear. CDR3 length: 14 residues. V was pared by 0 bases and J by 2 bases, with 5 bases between. The germline V gene encodes CDR1 KGHSH and CDR2 LQKENI. CDR3 loop: CASSPPGGNQPQHF. CDR3 DNA: TGTGCCAGCTCACCACCAGGAGGCAATCAGCCCCAGCATTTT. Full variable domain (remainder filled in from reference TRBV18 and TRBJ1-5): NAGVMQNPRHLVRRRGQEARLRCSPMKGHSHVYWYRQLPEEGLKFMVYLQKENIIDESGMPKERFSAEFPKEGPSILRIQQVVRGDSAAYFCASSPPGGNQPQHFGDGTRLSIL.

The rearrangement joins TRBV4-3 to TRBJ2-6; no clear D. The CDR3 has 17 amino acids. Looked up from germline, CDR1 is LGHNA and CDR2 is YSLEER. Trimming removed 0 bases at V and 0 bases at J, with 9 bases between. In nucleotides, the CDR3 is TGCGCCAGCAGCCAAGATTTTGGCTTCTCTGGGGCCAACGTCCTGACTTTC. It translates to CASSQDFGFSGANVLTF.

The chain recombines TRBV11-2 with TRBJ2-2; TRBD2 agrees at 10 bases. Trimming cost V 6 bases and J 0 bases; bases outside gene matches: 7. The CDR3 is 17 residues long. Germline V gene lookup returns CDR1 SGHAT and CDR2 FQNNGV. The chain's CDR3 is CASRPRLAGANTGELFF. DNA for the CDR3: TGTGCCAGCAGACCGCGACTAGCGGGCGCGAACACCGGGGAGCTGTTTTTT.

V gene TRBV3-1 (or the pseudogene TRBV3-2) combines with J gene TRBJ2-5; D may be TRBD1 (5 bases). There are 15 residues in the CDR3. V dropped 0 bases and J dropped 8 bases, with 16 bases sitting between them. From germline, CDR1 is LGHDT and CDR2 YNNKEL (reference sequence). CDR3 DNA: TGTGCCAGCAGCCAAGAGCAGCACAGGACAAGCACCCAGTACTTC. It translates to CASSQEQHRTSTQYF.